Below, 32 T cell receptor beta chains from the same sample are listed, as sequenced in a study of blood T cells in healthy people across ages (dated by TCRdb to 2014 to 2015). The protocol used for the library was 5' RACE. Instrument on record: Illumina HiSeq 2500. A second about 7 to 12 cycle PCR used a sample-barcoded 5' primer and a J-beta primer mix. In TCRdb, the public reads were trimmed at Q25 with fastp and aligned with MiXCR, with productive beta chains retained. All rows with the same CDR3 protein become a single entry with the most common DNA and genes. Within this sample are 1.5 million or so distinct CDR3 sequences, with 42% of them counted one time only. The top ten hold 7.9% of the sample. The sample taken for sequencing was blood. These receptors came from a woman younger than 30 in good health.

The rearrangement joins TRBV6-1 to TRBJ2-1; D ambiguous. The germline V gene has CDR1 MNHNS and CDR2 SASEGT. This CDR3 has 16 amino acids. The germline V and J ends were trimmed by 2 bases and 0 bases, with 11 bases remaining between them. The CDR3 coding sequence is TGTGCCAGCAGTGAACTGGGCAGGAGCTCCTACAATGAGCAGTTCTTC. Its translation: CASSELGRSSYNEQFF.

On this clonotype: This may arise from a read error, as a much more abundant clone is one base away. V and J are TRBV9 and TRBJ2-3; maybe TRBD1 (6 bases). With 0 bases removed from V and 5 bases from J, the gap between germline ends came to 13 bases. The CDR3 loop spans 15 amino acids. Germline CDR1 reads SGDLS; CDR2 reads YYNGEE. CDR3 loop: CASSVGVTGGDTQYF. The CDR3 DNA reads as TGTGCCAGCAGCGTAGGGGTGACAGGTGGAGATACGCAGTATTTT. Looking up the rest from reference TRBV9 and TRBJ2-3 gives the full variable domain: DSGVTQTPKHLITATGQRVTLRCSPRSGDLSVYWYQQSLDQGLQFLIQYYNGEERAKGNILERFSAQQFPDLHSELNLSSLELGDSALYFCASSVGVTGGDTQYFGPGTRLTVL.

V and J are TRBV20-1 and TRBJ2-4; 9 bases map to TRBD1. The J call may be in error: the DNA end matches TRBJ2-7 better. The CDR3 sequence is 15 residues long. Per germline, CDR1 DFQATT and CDR2 SNEGSKA (reference sequence). The CDR3 reads CSAPTSGTGTYEQYF. The CDR3 bases are TGCAGTGCTCCGACCTCCGGGACAGGGACCTACGAGCAGTACTTC.

This clonotype was found a few times. V gene TRBV27 combines with J gene TRBJ2-5, with 7 bases matching TRBD2. Germline trimming cut 6 bases from V and 4 bases from J; bases unmatched to any gene: 20. Germline V CDR1 and CDR2: MNHEY, SMNVEV (reference sequence). The CDR3 sequence is 18 residues long. In DNA, the CDR3 is TGTGCCAGCAGCCCCCGTTTGTCGGGGGGTCCGCCGGGAGAGACCCAGTACTTC. It encodes CASSPRLSGGPPGETQYF.

The genes are TRBV21-1 and TRBJ1-1; the D segment call TRBD1 is taken from the table without a DNA check. TRBV21-1 is a pseudogene. CDR3 length: 14 amino acids. CDR3 loop: CASSALGGFTEAFF. CDR3 coding DNA: TGTGCCAGCAGCGCTCTGGGGGGCTTCACTGAAGCTTTCTTT.

The V call is TRBV20-1, the J call TRBJ1-1; 8 nucleotides line up with TRBD1. This CDR3 comprises 15 residues. The ends lost 5 bases at V and 5 bases at J; junction bases unmatched: 13. CDR1 is DFQATT, CDR2 SNEGSKA, per germline (reference sequence). CDR3 region: CSAPRTGRVRTEAFF. The DNA for the CDR3 is TGCAGTGCTCCCCGGACAGGGCGGGTCAGGACTGAAGCTTTCTTT.

This clonotype has a handful of counts. The V gene is TRBV7-9, the J gene TRBJ2-7; D may be TRBD2 (7 bases). The CDR3 has 17 amino acids. V lost 1 base and J lost 4, with 20 bases in between. Germline-derived CDR1 and CDR2 are SEHNR and FQNEAQ (reference sequence). This CDR3 is CASSLEGVAGARYEQYF. The CDR3 region has the DNA TGTGCCAGCAGCTTAGAGGGGGTTGCGGGAGCCCGATACGAGCAGTACTTC.

This clonotype was recorded a few times. The chain carries TRBV28 and TRBJ2-7; maybe TRBD1 (6 bases). CDR1 and CDR2 (germline): MDHEN, SYDVKM. V was cut by 6 bases and J by 6 bases, with 12 bases left in between. CDR3 length: 12 amino acids. For the CDR3, the DNA is TGTGCCAGCAGAATAGGGGGAACCGAGCAGTACTTC. This translates into CASRIGGTEQYF.

J is TRBJ2-7 and V is TRBV6-2 or TRBV6-3; 9 bases line up with TRBD2. The CDR3 covers 17 residues. Germline CDR1 is MNHEY and CDR2 is SVGEGT. J lost 7 bases, V lost 7 bases, and 20 bases had no gene match. This CDR3 is CASTDLSGSGGYNEQYF. CDR3 coding DNA: TGTGCCAGCACCGACCTTAGCGGGAGCGGCGGATACAATGAGCAGTACTTC.

The rearrangement links TRBV20-1 to TRBJ1-5; D is undetermined. This CDR3 comprises 15 residues. V gave up 6 bases and J gave up 5 bases, with 20 bases separating them. The germline V gene encodes CDR1 DFQATT and CDR2 SNEGSKA (reference sequence). CDR3 DNA sequence: TGCAGTGCGGACCCTTTAGGGATACTCCATCAGCCCCAGCATTTT. Translation: CSADPLGILHQPQHF.

The V call is TRBV28, the J call TRBJ2-3; 8 bases align to TRBD1. CDR3 length: 17 residues. Germline values: CDR1 MDHEN, CDR2 SYDVKM. After removal of 3 bases from V and 5 bases from J, the junction contained 13 bases not matched to a gene. CDR3 amino acids: CASSFPQGAREEDTQYF. CDR3 DNA sequence: TGTGCCAGCAGTTTCCCGCAGGGGGCAAGAGAGGAAGATACGCAGTATTTT.

The J gene is TRBJ2-3, the V gene TRBV12-3 or TRBV12-4, with TRBD2 matching 10 bases. V gave up 7 bases and J gave up 0 bases; unmatched junction bases: 7. The CDR3 contains 16 residues. CDR3 coding DNA: TGTGCCAGCACTACCCAGCGGGGGGGGAGCACAGATACGCAGTATTTT. Amino acids: CASTTQRGGSTDTQYF.

The chain combines TRBV5-1 with TRBJ2-7, with 11 bases matching TRBD1. V shed 5 bases and J 5 bases; nucleotides not matched to a gene: 9. Germline lookup yields CDR1 SGHRS and CDR2 YFSETQ. CDR3 size: 15 residues. The CDR3 sequence is CASSPWTGGGDEQYF. The CDR3 DNA reads TGCGCCAGCAGTCCATGGACAGGGGGCGGCGACGAGCAGTACTTC.

This clonotype showed up just a few times. V is TRBV27 and J is TRBJ2-3, with D possibly matching TRBD2 (6 bases). The CDR3 sequence is 16 residues long. The V gene lost 2 bases and the J gene lost 2 bases, with 14 bases spanning the gap. Looked up from germline, CDR1 is MNHEY and CDR2 is SMNVEV (reference sequence). The CDR3 bases are TGTGCCAGCAGTTTAATTGGCGGGACCTCCACAGATACGCAGTATTTT. Translation gives CASSLIGGTSTDTQYF.

The chain uses TRBV7-9 and TRBJ1-5; 8 bases are shared with TRBD1. Germline loops: CDR1 SEHNR, CDR2 FQNEAQ (reference sequence). The V and J ends lost 6 bases and 6 bases, in that order; junction bases with no gene match: 7. The CDR3 sequence is 14 residues long. This chain's CDR3 is CASSEGQGRQPQHF. The CDR3 DNA reads as TGTGCCAGCAGTGAAGGACAGGGACGTCAGCCCCAGCATTTT.

The gene calls are TRBV7-9 and TRBJ2-1; possibly TRBD2 for D (5 bases). The CDR3 contains 15 residues. CDR1 is SEHNR and CDR2 is FQNEAQ in the germline V gene (reference sequence). Deletions cut 5 bases from V and 9 bases from J, with 20 bases between. CDR3 sequence (DNA): TGTGCCAGCAGCCCGAGGGTTGGTTCTAGCCGTGAGCAGTTCTTC. Amino acid sequence: CASSPRVGSSREQFF.

The chain recombines TRBV2 with TRBJ2-2, with D perhaps TRBD2 (6 bases). The germline V gene has CDR1 SNHLY and CDR2 FYNNEI. The CDR3 is made up of 13 amino acids. The V gene lost 11 bases and the J gene lost 5 bases, with 15 bases spanning the gap. The CDR3 is CAERDSSTGELFF. The CDR3 nucleotides are TGTGCCGAGAGGGACTCCTCAACCGGGGAGCTGTTTTTT.

In nucleotides, the CDR3 is TGTGCCAGCAGCCTCAGAGGCAGCAGAGAAGTGGGGACAGTGCGTCAGCCCCAGCATTTT. This encodes CASSLRGSREVGTVRQPQHF. This chain connects TRBV7-8 to TRBJ1-5, with 7 bases identical to TRBD1. The length of the CDR3 is 20 residues. With V trimmed by 5 bases and J by 6 bases, 25 bases remained unmatched. Germline CDR1 and CDR2: SGHVS and FQNEAQ.

The chain employs TRBV28 and TRBJ2-3; D gene uncertain. The CDR3 length is 17 residues. Germline assignment: CDR1 MDHEN and CDR2 SYDVKM. Trimming took 6 bases from V and 6 from J, leaving 25 bases between them. Here the CDR3 reads CASSPSGSQQNRDTQYF. CDR3 DNA: TGTGCCAGCAGCCCCTCGGGCTCCCAGCAAAATAGGGATACGCAGTATTTT.

This clonotype occurred once. This sequence joins TRBV12-5 and TRBJ2-1, with TRBD2 identical over 10 bases. The CDR3 is 17 amino acids. After removal of 6 bases from V and 0 bases from J, the junction contained 8 bases not matched to a gene. Per the germline V gene, CDR1 is LGHNT and CDR2 is FRNRAP. In DNA, the CDR3 is TGTGCTAGTGGCCGGACTAGCGGACAAAGCTCCTACAATGAGCAGTTCTTC. This gives the protein CASGRTSGQSSYNEQFF.

The V gene is TRBV11-1, the J gene TRBJ2-4; 8 bases line up with TRBD1. V was clipped by 5 bases and J by 0 bases; unmatched bases: 12. The CDR3 consists of 18 residues. Germline CDR1 is SGHAT and CDR2 is FQDESV (reference sequence). The CDR3, as DNA: TGTGCCAGCAGCCCAGTGGGGACAGGCTCATTAGCCAAAAACATTCAGTACTTC. Translation: CASSPVGTGSLAKNIQYF.

This clonotype was counted between two and nine times. The chain's CDR3 is CASRPGVLSLNEQFF. The CDR3 DNA reads as TGTGCCAGCAGGCCCGGGGTTCTTAGTCTTAATGAGCAGTTCTTC. The rearrangement links TRBV27 to TRBJ2-1, with a weak D call TRBD2 (5 bases). The CDR3 is 15 amino acids. The germline V gene has CDR1 MNHEY and CDR2 SMNVEV (reference sequence). V was trimmed by 6 bases and J by 7 bases, leaving 19 bases between them.

This chain joins TRBV20-1 and TRBJ2-1; 13 bases are shared with TRBD2. The germline gives CDR1 DFQATT, CDR2 SNEGSKA (reference sequence). Trimming cost V 6 bases and J 4 bases; bases outside gene matches: 6. The CDR3 loop spans 15 amino acids. CDR3 amino acids: CSAAEGLAGYNEQFF. Written as DNA, the CDR3 is TGCAGTGCAGCAGAGGGACTAGCGGGATACAATGAGCAGTTCTTC.

This clonotype has a handful of counts. CDR3 in DNA: TGTGCCAGCAGTTCGGACAGGATGGATCAGCCCCAGCATTTT. Protein: CASSSDRMDQPQHF. The rearrangement joins TRBV12-3 or TRBV12-4 to TRBJ1-5; 7 nucleotides line up with TRBD1. V lost 4 bases to trimming and J lost 5 bases; unmatched junction nucleotides: 5. The CDR3 has 14 residues.

The chain is built from TRBV12-3 or TRBV12-4 and TRBJ1-2, with 10 bases aligning to TRBD1. V was pared by 6 bases and J by 4 bases, with 8 bases of the junction left unmatched. This CDR3 region has 15 residues. Here the CDR3 DNA reads TGTGCCAGCAGCACGACAGGGGGCGCTTCCTATGGCTACACCTTC. It translates to CASSTTGGASYGYTF.

This clonotype was seen a handful of times. The rearrangement uses TRBV30 and TRBJ1-2; 7 nucleotides line up with TRBD1. Germline CDR1 is GTSNPN and CDR2 is SVGIG (reference sequence). After removal of 7 bases from V and 8 bases from J, the junction contained 7 bases not matched to a gene. This CDR3 contains 11 residues. The CDR3 is CAFRGLGGYTF. CDR3 nucleotide sequence: TGTGCCTTCAGGGGGTTGGGGGGCTACACCTTC.

The chain links TRBV29-1 to TRBJ1-1; possible D gene TRBD1, 5 bases. CDR1 is SQVTM and CDR2 is ANQGSEA in the germline V gene. This CDR3 spans 13 amino acids. The V gene lost 4 bases and the J gene lost 4 bases, with 13 bases spanning the gap. CDR3 region: CSVAVQGGTEAFF. The CDR3 DNA reads as TGCAGCGTTGCCGTTCAGGGCGGCACTGAAGCTTTCTTT.

The chain joins TRBV12-3 or TRBV12-4 to TRBJ2-2; tentatively, D is TRBD1 (6 bases). With 11 bases removed from V and 5 bases from J, the gap between germline ends came to 9 bases. There are 11 residues in the CDR3. This CDR3 is CAWGLTGELFF. The CDR3, as DNA: TGTGCCTGGGGGCTGACCGGGGAGCTGTTTTTT.

The J gene is TRBJ1-6, the V gene TRBV20-1; the D gene is possibly TRBD1 (6 bases). Per germline, CDR1 DFQATT and CDR2 SNEGSKA (reference sequence). The CDR3 sequence is 15 residues long. V dropped 5 bases and J dropped 7 bases, with 18 bases sitting between them. CDR3 nucleotide sequence: TGCAGTGCTCGCCCCCCGCAGGGGCGAAATTCACCCCTCCACTTT. Amino acids: CSARPPQGRNSPLHF.

CDR3 amino acids: CASRLSGGLSYEQYF. CDR3 coding DNA: TGTGCCAGCAGATTGAGCGGGGGGCTCTCCTACGAGCAGTACTTC. The chain combines TRBV2 with TRBJ2-7; 9 bases align to TRBD2. The V gene's germline CDR1 is SNHLY and CDR2 FYNNEI. Trimming removed 6 bases from V and 0 bases from J; junction bases left unmatched: 6. The CDR3 sequence is 15 residues long.

This clonotype was observed a few times. Mismatch with germline at one junction end may stem from a read error. This chain uses TRBV3-1 with TRBJ2-1; D possibly corresponds to TRBD1 (6 bases). The CDR3 is 17 residues long. Germline CDR1 reads LGHDT; CDR2 reads YNNKEL (reference sequence). The CDR3 loop reads CASGQDRGRRNKYEQFF. For the CDR3, the DNA is TGTGCCAGCGGCCAAGATAGGGGGAGAAGGAATAAATATGAGCAGTTCTTC.

V is TRBV28 and J is TRBJ2-7; TRBD2 might be the D (6 bases). Germline V gene data show CDR1 as MDHEN and CDR2 as SYDVKM. V lost 7 bases and J 6 bases, leaving 10 bases between the germline ends. This CDR3 is built from 11 residues. In DNA form, the CDR3 reads TGTGCCAGCACGGGGGTGGGCGAGCAGTACTTC. Translated: CASTGVGEQYF.